This TCR beta chain was identified in a study of T cells in Graves' hyperthyroidism and ophthalmopathy. Study context: Any treatment followed the collection of peripheral blood at initial diagnosis.

There were TCR beta CDR3 regions amplified from RNA transcripts. HTBI primers were used for first-round RT-PCR of the TCR CDR3. One entry per CDR3 protein results from TCRdb running MiXCR on the multiplex PCR reads. The table has about 640,000 distinct CDR3 sequences, less than 25% seen once; the top ten hold 30% to 40%. Germline CDR1 reads ENHRY; CDR2 reads SYGVKD. Trimming removed 5 bases from V and 1 base from J; junction bases left unmatched: 3. The CDR3 runs to 14 residues. To note about this clonotype: Its antigen is not known.

General study findings and limits: Model-based prediction identified ophthalmopathy a median about 6.8 months prior to its onset.

This TCR derives from a man aged 25 to 45 with Graves' ophthalmopathy. Sequenced material: blood. This chain connects TRBV10-3 to TRBJ1-1, with TRBD1 matching 8 bases. The CDR3 DNA reads as TGTGCCATCAGTCCCGACAGGGGGAACACTGAAGCTTTCTTT. Translating it yields CAISPDRGNTEAFF.